The 26 T cell receptor beta chains reported below all come from one sample, sequenced in a study of T cell repertoires in cytomegalovirus infection. TCRdb independently ran MiXCR on the reads; one entry per CDR3 protein. The sample has hundreds of thousands of distinct CDR3 sequences; roughly a tenth are singletons. The source material was PBMCs. The receptors derive from a human donor in good health (CMV status not recorded). Some clones in this sample may be carry-over from other donors' samples.

This clonotype was observed many times. The chain links TRBV6-2 or TRBV6-3 to TRBJ1-1; the D is unclear. The ends were cut back, 6 bases at V and 2 bases at J, with 13 bases in the middle. Per germline, CDR1 MNHEY and CDR2 SVGEGT. The CDR3 runs 14 residues. CDR3 sequence reads: CASRADRANTEAFF. The DNA for the CDR3 is TGTGCCAGCAGGGCGGATCGGGCAAACACTGAAGCTTTCTTT.

Many counts were recorded for this clonotype. The chain recombines TRBV7-9 with TRBJ2-1; D possibly corresponds to TRBD2 (6 bases). CDR1 and CDR2 from the germline V gene are SEHNR and FQNEAQ (reference sequence). CDR3 size: 15 residues. V was pared by 5 bases and J by 4 bases, with 15 bases between. Here the CDR3 reads CASSPPGTAYNEQFF. The CDR3 DNA reads TGTGCCAGCAGCCCTCCCGGGACTGCATACAATGAGCAGTTCTTC.

At least ten counts were recorded for this clonotype. V usage is TRBV19 and J usage is TRBJ2-1; 8 positions agree with TRBD2. CDR1 is LNHDA, CDR2 SQIVND, per germline (reference sequence). V trimming: 5 bases; J trimming: 4 bases; junction bases outside the gene matches: 4. The CDR3 is 14 residues long. CDR3 amino acids: CASSPGLGYNEQFF. CDR3 in DNA: TGTGCCAGTAGTCCGGGACTAGGATACAATGAGCAGTTCTTC.

Many counts were recorded for this clonotype. The CDR3 coding sequence is TGTGCCAGCTCACTGGGACAGGGGGCGCTCTCTGGGGCCAACGTCCTGACTTTC. As protein: CASSLGQGALSGANVLTF. This sequence joins TRBV18 and TRBJ2-6, with 12 nucleotides matching TRBD1. This CDR3 is 18 amino acids long. Trimming took 4 bases from V and 0 from J; bases not matched to a gene: 4. CDR1 and CDR2 (germline): KGHSH, LQKENI.

This clonotype was seen many times. The V gene is TRBV29-1, the J gene TRBJ2-1; no firm D call. The CDR3 is 15 residues long. Per germline, CDR1 SQVTM and CDR2 ANQGSEA. Trimming took 5 bases from V and 6 from J, leaving 20 bases between them. The CDR3 DNA sequence: TGCAGCGTTCTTTCTCCCCTCCGGCCCGGCAATGAGCAGTTCTTC. Protein: CSVLSPLRPGNEQFF.

In this sample, this clonotype turned up many times. The rearrangement links TRBV14 to TRBJ2-1; 9 positions match TRBD2. This CDR3 region has 15 residues. V lost 5 bases to trimming and J lost 9 bases; unmatched junction nucleotides: 11. Germline V gives CDR1 SGHDN, CDR2 FVKESK. The CDR3 bases are TGTGCCAGCAGCGGCGGGGGGGCGGGTTTTCCTGAGCAGTTCTTC. This encodes CASSGGGAGFPEQFF.

In its sample, this clonotype was seen many times. CDR3 bases: TGTGCCAGCAGCTTACTGTATGAGCAGTTCTTC. This codes for CASSLLYEQFF. The V gene is TRBV7-2, the J gene TRBJ2-1; unclear D gene. Germline-derived CDR1 and CDR2 are SGHTA and FQGNSA. V shed 2 bases and J shed 8 bases, with 4 bases lying between them. The CDR3 length is 11 residues. The full variable domain, with the rest looked up from reference TRBV7-2 and TRBJ2-1, is GAGVSQSPSNKVTEKGKDVELRCDPISGHTALYWYRQSLGQGLEFLIYFQGNSAPDKSGLPSDRFSAERTGGSVSTLTIQRTQQEDSAVYLCASSLLYEQFFGPGTRLTVL.

CDR3 region: CASRTGVSNTGELFF. The CDR3 nucleotides read TGTGCCAGCAGGACAGGGGTCTCGAACACCGGGGAGCTGTTTTTT. This chain connects TRBV6-5 to TRBJ2-2; 8 positions match TRBD1. The ends lost 6 bases at V and 0 bases at J; junction bases unmatched: 3. The germline V gene encodes CDR1 MNHEY and CDR2 SVGAGI. The CDR3 consists of 15 residues.

This clonotype was counted between two and nine times. The V call is TRBV6-2 or TRBV6-3, the J call TRBJ2-2, with a possible D match to TRBD2 (5 bases). Trimming stripped 7 bases from V and 2 bases from J, with 11 bases between. Germline lookup yields CDR1 MNHEY and CDR2 SVGEGT. The CDR3 extends over 14 amino acids. CDR3 sequence: CASKYRLNTGELFF. CDR3 DNA sequence: TGTGCCAGCAAATACAGACTAAACACCGGGGAGCTGTTTTTT.

Many counts were recorded for this clonotype. The V and J genes are TRBV25-1 and TRBJ2-5, with 8 positions matching TRBD1. The CDR3 covers 14 residues. The ends lost 9 bases at V and 5 bases at J; junction bases unmatched: 11. Germline V gives CDR1 MGHDK, CDR2 SYGVNS. The CDR3 reads CASLPAGGGETQYF. DNA for the CDR3: TGTGCCAGTCTTCCCGCAGGGGGCGGGGAGACCCAGTACTTC.

This clonotype appeared many times. The chain employs TRBV6-6 and TRBJ2-5; possible D gene TRBD2, 6 bases. The CDR3 extends over 15 amino acids. V was cut by 0 bases and J by 6 bases, with 14 bases left in between. Per germline, CDR1 MNHNY and CDR2 SVGAGI (reference sequence). In DNA form, the CDR3 reads TGTGCCAGCAGTTACTCGATAGACGGGGGACAGACCCAGTACTTC. Protein: CASSYSIDGGQTQYF.

This clonotype was seen at least ten times. This chain links TRBV2 with TRBJ2-1; 9 nucleotides line up with TRBD2. Germline assignment: CDR1 SNHLY and CDR2 FYNNEI. The ends lost 4 bases at V and 7 bases at J; junction bases unmatched: 8. The CDR3 contains 15 residues. The CDR3 nucleotides read TGTGCCAGCAGTGGGGAGGCGGGGGGGAGAAATGAGCAGTTCTTC. Amino acids: CASSGEAGGRNEQFF.

The genes are TRBV10-2 and TRBJ1-4, with D hard to call. Deletions cut 7 bases from V and 10 bases from J, with 22 bases between. The germline V gene encodes CDR1 WSHSY and CDR2 SAAADI. This CDR3 spans 15 amino acids. The CDR3 sequence: CASKLGRRNEGKLFF. The CDR3 DNA reads as TGCGCCAGCAAGCTCGGCCGGAGAAATGAAGGAAAACTGTTTTTT.

The chain recombines TRBV7-9 with TRBJ2-1, with D uncertain. The V end was cut by 3 bases, the J end by 10 bases, with 7 bases between. The CDR3 has 11 residues. Per germline, CDR1 SEHNR and CDR2 FQNEAQ (reference sequence). The CDR3 spells CASSFGLEQFF. The CDR3 nucleotides are TGTGCCAGCAGCTTTGGGTTAGAGCAGTTCTTC.

This clonotype was recorded many times. J is TRBJ2-1 and V is TRBV19; a weak D match, TRBD1 (6 bases). The CDR3 is made up of 15 amino acids. From germline, CDR1 is LNHDA and CDR2 SQIVND (reference sequence). The V gene lost 11 bases and the J gene lost 0 bases, with 17 bases spanning the gap. The CDR3 DNA reads as TGTGCCGCCAGCGTCGACAGGAGCTCCTACAATGAGCAGTTCTTC. Translated: CAASVDRSSYNEQFF.

This clonotype has more than one count but fewer than ten. The genes are TRBV14 and TRBJ2-5; D is perhaps TRBD2 (6 bases). CDR1 SGHDN and CDR2 FVKESK come from the germline V gene. The CDR3 totals 16 residues. Trimming cost V 1 base and J 2 bases, with 14 bases left between them. The CDR3 DNA reads as TGTGCCAGCAGCCAAGGAGGAGGGAGACAGCAAGAGACCCAGTACTTC. This codes for CASSQGGGRQQETQYF.

This clonotype was recorded many times. The chain couples TRBV7-2 to TRBJ2-1; 9 positions match TRBD1. Unmatched junction bases numbered 6, after V lost 5 bases and J lost 7 bases. Per the germline V gene, CDR1 is SGHTA and CDR2 is FQGNSA. The CDR3 is 14 residues long. Here the CDR3 DNA reads TGTGCCAGCAGCAGGGACAGGGATGGTAATGAGCAGTTCTTC. Its protein product is CASSRDRDGNEQFF.

This clonotype was found many times. The rearrangement joins TRBV19 to TRBJ2-7, with 7 bases fitting TRBD1. The germline gives CDR1 LNHDA, CDR2 SQIVND (reference sequence). The length of the CDR3 is 14 residues. Trimming took 6 bases from V and 4 from J; bases not matched to a gene: 9. CDR3 in amino acids: CASRGQGGLYEQYF. The CDR3 nucleotides are TGTGCCAGTAGAGGCCAAGGGGGCCTGTACGAGCAGTACTTC.

CDR3 sequence: CSARARDRSSYNEQFF. CDR3 DNA: TGCAGTGCTAGAGCGCGGGACAGGAGTTCCTACAATGAGCAGTTCTTC. The V gene is TRBV20-1, the J gene TRBJ2-1; 8 nucleotides agree with TRBD1. The germline V gene has CDR1 DFQATT and CDR2 SNEGSKA (reference sequence). Germline trimming cut 1 base from V and 1 base from J; bases unmatched to any gene: 6. This CDR3 has 16 amino acids.

Notes on this clonotype: This may be a read error, as it is one base from a much larger clone. This rearrangement joins TRBV4-1 to TRBJ2-1; weak D call: TRBD1 (5 bases). Per the germline V gene, CDR1 is MGHRA and CDR2 is YSYEKL. The CDR3 has 16 residues. The CDR3 loop is CASSQLGVVGANEKFF. For the CDR3, the DNA is TGCGCCAGCAGCCAGTTAGGGGTGGTAGGGGCCAATGAGAAGTTCTTC.

This clonotype was seen many times. The chain combines TRBV10-3 with TRBJ2-1; 13 nucleotides align to TRBD2. V was clipped by 6 bases and J by 5 bases; unmatched bases: 10. Germline CDR1 ENHRY, CDR2 SYGVKD. The CDR3 runs to 17 residues. This CDR3 reads CAISDPGLAGVNNEQFF. For the CDR3, the DNA is TGTGCCATCAGCGACCCTGGACTAGCGGGAGTGAACAATGAGCAGTTCTTC.

This clonotype showed up many times. The chain is built from TRBV14 and TRBJ1-2; tentatively, D is TRBD1 (6 bases). Germline CDR1 SGHDN, CDR2 FVKESK. Trimming pared 4 bases from V and 4 bases from J, leaving 10 bases between. CDR3 length: 13 amino acids. CDR3 bases: TGTGCCAGCAGCCTCCAGGGGATCTATGGCTACACCTTC. Protein: CASSLQGIYGYTF.

Concerning this clonotype itself: This likely comes from a read error, as the CDR3 has no conserved phenylalanine or tryptophan at its end. V usage is TRBV4-1 and J usage is TRBJ2-3; TRBD2 matches 10 bases. The CDR3 spans 17 residues. CDR1 MGHRA and CDR2 YSYEKL come from the germline V gene. CDR3 sequence (DNA): TGTGCCAGCAGCCAAAAGGTTCTAGCGGGGGGCACAGATACGCAGTATCTT. This codes for CASSQKVLAGGTDTQYL.

This clonotype was counted ten times or more. J is TRBJ2-7 and V is TRBV12-3 or TRBV12-4; TRBD2 is a possible D gene (5 bases). This CDR3 spans 13 amino acids. The V gene lost 5 bases and the J gene lost 4 bases, with 12 bases spanning the gap. CDR3 sequence reads: CASSQRGSYEQYF. The CDR3, as DNA: TGTGCCAGCAGTCAACGGGGTTCTTACGAGCAGTACTTC.

There are many counts of this clonotype. The V call is TRBV7-2, the J call TRBJ2-2; maybe TRBD1 (5 bases). This CDR3 has 16 amino acids. The germline gives CDR1 SGHTA, CDR2 FQGNSA. V was clipped by 0 bases and J by 0 bases, with 8 bases between them. The CDR3 spells CASSLARAPNTGELFF. In DNA form, the CDR3 reads TGTGCCAGCAGCTTAGCCAGGGCCCCGAACACCGGGGAGCTGTTTTTT.

This clonotype occurred many times. The gene calls are TRBV6-2 or TRBV6-3 and TRBJ1-1; D might be TRBD1 (6 bases). The CDR3 contains 16 residues. The V and J ends lost 4 bases and 3 bases respectively, with 18 bases between them. CDR1 is MNHEY and CDR2 is SVGEGT in the germline V gene. The CDR3, as DNA: TGTGCCAGCAGTTTACCTATAACTACAGGGTACACTGAAGCTTTCTTT. Amino acid sequence: CASSLPITTGYTEAFF.